The clone carrying this TCR beta chain has a single count. This specimen comes from a study of blood T cell repertoires in COVID-19. V shed 4 bases and J 3 bases; nucleotides not matched to a gene: 6. The CDR3 extends over 15 amino acids. Germline assignment: CDR1 SGHVS and CDR2 FNYEAQ. Assay used: immunoSEQ multiplex PCR; TCRdb lists only in-frame clones, some missing. The table has some 89,000 clones, roughly 80% seen once. The TCR originated in a man aged 60 to 69 with acute or convalescent COVID-19. V gene TRBV7-6 combines with J gene TRBJ2-3; TRBD2 aligns across 8 bases. The sample consisted of peripheral blood. The CDR3, as DNA: TGTGCCAGCAGCTCCCCCACGGGGGGGACAGATACGCAGTATTTT. It codes for CASSSPTGGTDTQYF.